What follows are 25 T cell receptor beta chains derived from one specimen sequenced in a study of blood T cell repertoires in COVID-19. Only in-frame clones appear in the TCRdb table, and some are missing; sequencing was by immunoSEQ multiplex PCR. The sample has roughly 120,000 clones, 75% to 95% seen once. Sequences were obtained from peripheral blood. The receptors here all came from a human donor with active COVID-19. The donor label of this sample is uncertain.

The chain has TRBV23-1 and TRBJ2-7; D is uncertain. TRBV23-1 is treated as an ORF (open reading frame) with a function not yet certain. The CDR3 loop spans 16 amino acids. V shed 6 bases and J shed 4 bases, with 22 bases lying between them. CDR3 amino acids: CASRPPSSPGKYEQYF. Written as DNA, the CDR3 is TGCGCCAGCAGACCTCCCAGTAGTCCAGGCAAGTACGAGCAGTACTTC.

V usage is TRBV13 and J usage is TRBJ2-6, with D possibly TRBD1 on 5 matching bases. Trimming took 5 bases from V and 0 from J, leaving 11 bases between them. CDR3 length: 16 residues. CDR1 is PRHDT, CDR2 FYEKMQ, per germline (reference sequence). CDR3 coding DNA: TGTGCCAGCAGCGGAGAGCAGGGCTCTGGGGCCAACGTCCTGACTTTC. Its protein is CASSGEQGSGANVLTF. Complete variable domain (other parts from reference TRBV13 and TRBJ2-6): AAGVIQSPRHLIKEKRETATLKCYPIPRHDTVYWYQQGPGQDPQFLISFYEKMQSDKGSIPDRFSAQQFSDYHSELNMSSLELGDSALYFCASSGEQGSGANVLTFGAGSRLTVL.

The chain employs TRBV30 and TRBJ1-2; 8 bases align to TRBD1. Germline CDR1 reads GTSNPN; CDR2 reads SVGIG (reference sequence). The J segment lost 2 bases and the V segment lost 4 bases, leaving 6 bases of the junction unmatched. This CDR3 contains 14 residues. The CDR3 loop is CAWISSGGNYGYTF. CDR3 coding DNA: TGTGCCTGGATCTCTTCAGGGGGCAACTATGGCTACACCTTC.

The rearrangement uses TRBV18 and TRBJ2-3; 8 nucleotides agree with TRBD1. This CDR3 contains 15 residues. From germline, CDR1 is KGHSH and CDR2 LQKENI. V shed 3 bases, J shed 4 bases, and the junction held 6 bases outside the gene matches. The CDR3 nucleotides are TGTGCCAGCTCACCCGGACAGGGAGGTCCAGATACGCAGTATTTT. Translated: CASSPGQGGPDTQYF.

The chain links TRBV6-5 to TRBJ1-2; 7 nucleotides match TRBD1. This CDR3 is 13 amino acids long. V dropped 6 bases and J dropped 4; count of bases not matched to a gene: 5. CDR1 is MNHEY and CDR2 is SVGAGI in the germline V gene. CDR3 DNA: TGTGCCAGCAGGGATGACAGGGCCTATGGCTACACCTTC. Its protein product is CASRDDRAYGYTF.

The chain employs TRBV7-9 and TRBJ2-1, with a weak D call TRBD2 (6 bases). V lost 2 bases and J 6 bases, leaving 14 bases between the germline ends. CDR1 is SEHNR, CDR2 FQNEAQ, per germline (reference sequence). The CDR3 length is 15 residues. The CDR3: CASSLWAGQVNEQFF. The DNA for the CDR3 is TGTGCCAGCAGCTTATGGGCGGGGCAAGTCAATGAGCAGTTCTTC.

This chain's CDR3 is CASSSNPLLAGGITNTGELFF. Here the CDR3 DNA reads TGTGCCAGCAGTTCAAATCCCCTTCTAGCGGGGGGGATTACGAACACCGGGGAGCTGTTTTTT. This rearrangement joins TRBV28 to TRBJ2-2, with TRBD2 identical over 12 bases. Germline-derived CDR1 and CDR2 are MDHEN and SYDVKM. After removal of 4 bases from V and 0 bases from J, the junction contained 15 bases not matched to a gene. CDR3 size: 21 residues.

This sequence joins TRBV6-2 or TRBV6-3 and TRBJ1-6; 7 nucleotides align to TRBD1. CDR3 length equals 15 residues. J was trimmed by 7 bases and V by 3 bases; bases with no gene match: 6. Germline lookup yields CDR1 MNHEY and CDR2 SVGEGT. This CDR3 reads CASSYDRVGNSPLHF. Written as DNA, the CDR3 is TGTGCCAGCAGTTATGACAGGGTTGGAAATTCACCCCTCCACTTT.

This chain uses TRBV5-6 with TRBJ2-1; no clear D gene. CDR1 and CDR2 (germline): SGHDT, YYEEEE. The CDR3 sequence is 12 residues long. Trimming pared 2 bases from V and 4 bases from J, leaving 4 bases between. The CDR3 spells CASSLRYNEQFF. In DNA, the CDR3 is TGTGCCAGCAGCTTACGGTACAATGAGCAGTTCTTC.

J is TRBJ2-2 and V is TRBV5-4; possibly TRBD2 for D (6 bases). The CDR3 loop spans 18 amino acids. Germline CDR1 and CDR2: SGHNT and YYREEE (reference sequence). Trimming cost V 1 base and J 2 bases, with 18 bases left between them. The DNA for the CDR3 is TGTGCCAGCAGCTTGTCTTTTTCGGCGGGACGCAACACCGGGGAGCTGTTTTTT. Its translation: CASSLSFSAGRNTGELFF. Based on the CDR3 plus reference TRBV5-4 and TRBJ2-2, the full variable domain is ETGVTQSPTHLIKTRGQQVTLRCSSQSGHNTVSWYQQALGQGPQFIFQYYREEENGRGNFPPRFSGLQFPNYSSELNVNALELDDSALYLCASSLSFSAGRNTGELFFGEGSRLTVL.

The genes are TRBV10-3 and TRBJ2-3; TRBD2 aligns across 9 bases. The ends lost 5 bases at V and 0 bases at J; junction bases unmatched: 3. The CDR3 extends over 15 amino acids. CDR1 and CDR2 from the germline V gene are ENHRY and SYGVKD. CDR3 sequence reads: CAISRTSESTDTQYF. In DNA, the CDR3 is TGTGCCATCAGTCGGACTAGCGAAAGCACAGATACGCAGTATTTT.

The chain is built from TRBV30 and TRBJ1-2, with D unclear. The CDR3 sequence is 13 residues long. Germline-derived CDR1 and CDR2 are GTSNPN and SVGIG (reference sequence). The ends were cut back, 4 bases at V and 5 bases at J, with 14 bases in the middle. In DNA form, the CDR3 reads TGTGCCTGGACCTCGGGTTCCAGTTATGGCTACACCTTC. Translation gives CAWTSGSSYGYTF.

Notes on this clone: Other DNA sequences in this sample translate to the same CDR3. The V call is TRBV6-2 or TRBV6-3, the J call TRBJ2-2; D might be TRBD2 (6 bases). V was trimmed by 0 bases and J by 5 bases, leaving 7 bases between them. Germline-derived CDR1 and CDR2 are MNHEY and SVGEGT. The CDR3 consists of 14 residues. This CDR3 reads CASSYSRGTGELFF. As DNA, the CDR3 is TGTGCCAGCAGTTACTCTCGGGGGACCGGGGAGCTGTTTTTT.

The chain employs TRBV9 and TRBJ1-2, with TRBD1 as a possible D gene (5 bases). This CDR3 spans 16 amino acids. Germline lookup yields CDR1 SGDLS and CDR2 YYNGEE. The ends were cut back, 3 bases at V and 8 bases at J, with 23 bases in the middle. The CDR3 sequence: CASSGYPRASAEGYTF. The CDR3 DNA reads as TGTGCCAGCAGCGGATACCCCAGGGCATCGGCGGAGGGCTACACCTTC.

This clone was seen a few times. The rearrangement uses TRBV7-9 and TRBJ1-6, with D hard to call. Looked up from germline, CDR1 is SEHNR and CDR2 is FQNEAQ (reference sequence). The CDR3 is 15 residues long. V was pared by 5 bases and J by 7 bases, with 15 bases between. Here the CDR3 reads CASSQDPGKNSPLHF. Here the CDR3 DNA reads TGTGCCAGCAGCCAAGACCCGGGAAAAAATTCACCCCTCCACTTT.

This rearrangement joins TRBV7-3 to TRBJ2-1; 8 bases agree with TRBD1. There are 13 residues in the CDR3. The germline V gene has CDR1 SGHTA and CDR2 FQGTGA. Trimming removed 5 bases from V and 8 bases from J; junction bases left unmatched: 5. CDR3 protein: CASSAGQGYEQFF. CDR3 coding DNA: TGTGCCAGCAGCGCTGGACAGGGCTATGAGCAGTTCTTC.

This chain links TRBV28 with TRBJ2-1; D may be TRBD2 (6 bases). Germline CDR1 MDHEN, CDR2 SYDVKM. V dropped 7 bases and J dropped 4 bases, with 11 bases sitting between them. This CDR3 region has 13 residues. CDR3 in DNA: TGTGCCAGCACTCGGACTACATACAATGAGCAGTTCTTC. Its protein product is CASTRTTYNEQFF.

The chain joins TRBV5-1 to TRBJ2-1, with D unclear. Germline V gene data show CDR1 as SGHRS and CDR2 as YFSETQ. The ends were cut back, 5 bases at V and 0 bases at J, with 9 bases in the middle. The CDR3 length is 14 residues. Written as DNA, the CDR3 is TGCGCCAGCAGGGCCCCCCTCTCCTACAATGAGCAGTTCTTC. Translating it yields CASRAPLSYNEQFF.

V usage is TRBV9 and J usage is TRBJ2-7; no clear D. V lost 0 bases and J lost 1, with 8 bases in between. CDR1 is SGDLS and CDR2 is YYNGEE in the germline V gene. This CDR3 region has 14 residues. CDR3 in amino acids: CASSVGTVSYEQYF. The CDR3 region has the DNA TGTGCCAGCAGCGTAGGAACGGTTTCCTACGAGCAGTACTTC.

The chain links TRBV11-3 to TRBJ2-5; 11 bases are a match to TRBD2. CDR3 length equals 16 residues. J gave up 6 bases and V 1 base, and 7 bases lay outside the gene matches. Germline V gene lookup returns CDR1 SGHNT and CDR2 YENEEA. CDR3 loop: CASSLAVTSGVQTQYF. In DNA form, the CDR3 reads TGTGCCAGCAGCTTAGCCGTGACTAGCGGGGTACAGACCCAGTACTTC.

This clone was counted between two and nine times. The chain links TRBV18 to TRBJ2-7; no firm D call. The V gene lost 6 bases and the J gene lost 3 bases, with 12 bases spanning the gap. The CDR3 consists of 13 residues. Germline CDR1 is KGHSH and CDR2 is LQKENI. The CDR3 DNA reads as TGTGCCAGCTCTCTTACTCCCCTCTACGAGCAGTACTTC. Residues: CASSLTPLYEQYF.

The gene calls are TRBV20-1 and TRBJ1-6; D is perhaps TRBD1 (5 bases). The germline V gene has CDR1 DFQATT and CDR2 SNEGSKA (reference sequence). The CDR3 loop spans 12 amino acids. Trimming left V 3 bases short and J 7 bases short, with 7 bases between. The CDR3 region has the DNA TGCAGTGCTAGTAGGGGAAATTCACCCCTCCACTTT. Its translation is CSASRGNSPLHF.

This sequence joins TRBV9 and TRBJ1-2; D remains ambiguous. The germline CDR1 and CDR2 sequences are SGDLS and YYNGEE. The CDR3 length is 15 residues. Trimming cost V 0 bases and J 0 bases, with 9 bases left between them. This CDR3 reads CASSVGSLANYGYTF. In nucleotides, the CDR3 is TGTGCCAGCAGCGTAGGTTCGTTAGCTAACTATGGCTACACCTTC. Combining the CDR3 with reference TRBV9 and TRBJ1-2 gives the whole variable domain DSGVTQTPKHLITATGQRVTLRCSPRSGDLSVYWYQQSLDQGLQFLIQYYNGEERAKGNILERFSAQQFPDLHSELNLSSLELGDSALYFCASSVGSLANYGYTFGSGTRLTVV.

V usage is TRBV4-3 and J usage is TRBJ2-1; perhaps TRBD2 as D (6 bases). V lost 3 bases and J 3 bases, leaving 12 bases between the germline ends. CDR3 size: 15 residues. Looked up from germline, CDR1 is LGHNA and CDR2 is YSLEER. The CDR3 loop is CASSQGRWNYNEQFF. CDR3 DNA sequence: TGCGCCAGCAGCCAGGGGAGGTGGAACTACAATGAGCAGTTCTTC.

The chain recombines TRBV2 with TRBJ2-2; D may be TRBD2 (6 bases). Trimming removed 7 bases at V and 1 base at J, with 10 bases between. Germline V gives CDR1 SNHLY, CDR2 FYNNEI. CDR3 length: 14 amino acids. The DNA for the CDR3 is TGTGCCAGCACCGCGGGGAGGAACACCGGGGAGCTGTTTTTT. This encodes CASTAGRNTGELFF. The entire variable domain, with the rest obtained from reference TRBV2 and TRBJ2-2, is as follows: EPEVTQTPSHQVTQMGQEVILRCVPISNHLYFYWYRQILGQKVEFLVSFYNNEISEKSEIFDDQFSVERPDGSNFTLKIRSTKLEDSAMYFCASTAGRNTGELFFGEGSRLTVL.